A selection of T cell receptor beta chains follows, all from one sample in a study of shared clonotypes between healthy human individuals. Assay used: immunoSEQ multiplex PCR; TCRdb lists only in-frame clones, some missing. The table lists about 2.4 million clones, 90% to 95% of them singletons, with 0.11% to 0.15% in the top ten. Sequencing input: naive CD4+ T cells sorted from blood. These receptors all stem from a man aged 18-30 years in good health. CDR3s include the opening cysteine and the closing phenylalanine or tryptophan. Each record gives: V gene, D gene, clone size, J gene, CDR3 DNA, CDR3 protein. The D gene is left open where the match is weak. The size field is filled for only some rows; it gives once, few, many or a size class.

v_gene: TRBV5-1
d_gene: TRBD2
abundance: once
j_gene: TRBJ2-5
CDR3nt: TGCGCCAGCAGCCCGGGACTAGCGGGGCAAGAGACCCAGTACTTC
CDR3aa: CASSPGLAGQETQYF

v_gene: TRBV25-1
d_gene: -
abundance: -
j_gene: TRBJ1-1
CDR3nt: TGTGCCAGCAGTGAATGGGCCCTCCCTGAAGCTTTCTTT
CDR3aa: CASSEWALPEAFF

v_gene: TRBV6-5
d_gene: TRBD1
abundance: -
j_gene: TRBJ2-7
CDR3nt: TGTGCCAGCAGTAAGGACAGGGGGGGCTACGAGCAGTACTTC
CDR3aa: CASSKDRGGYEQYF

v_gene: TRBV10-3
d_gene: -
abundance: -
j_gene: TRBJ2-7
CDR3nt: TGTGCCATCAGTGACGCGCCTCAACACTACGAGCAGTACTTC
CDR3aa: CAISDAPQHYEQYF

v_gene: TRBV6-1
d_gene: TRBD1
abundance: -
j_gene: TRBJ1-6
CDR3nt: TGTGCCTGCTCCATGGGACAGATGAATTCACCCCTCCACTTT
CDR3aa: CACSMGQMNSPLHF

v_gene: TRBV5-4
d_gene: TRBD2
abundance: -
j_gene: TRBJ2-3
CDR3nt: TGTGCCAGCAGCCCTCAGCGGGGGCTGGATACGCAGTATTTT
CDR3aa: CASSPQRGLDTQYF

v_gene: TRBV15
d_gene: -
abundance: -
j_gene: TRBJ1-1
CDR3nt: TGTGCCACCAGCAGAGCCCAAACAGGGAACACTGAAGCTTTCTTT
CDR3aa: CATSRAQTGNTEAFF

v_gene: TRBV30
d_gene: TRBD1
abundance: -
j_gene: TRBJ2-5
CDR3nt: TGTGCCTGGGCCCGGACAGGGGGAAAAGAGACCCAGTACTTC
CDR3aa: CAWARTGGKETQYF

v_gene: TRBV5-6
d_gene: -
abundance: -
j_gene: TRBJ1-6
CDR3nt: TGTGCCAGCAGCTTGCCGAACTCACCCCTCCACTTT
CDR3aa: CASSLPNSPLHF

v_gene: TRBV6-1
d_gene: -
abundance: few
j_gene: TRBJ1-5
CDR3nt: TGTGCCAGCAGTGAAGGCTCAGGACCCTATAGCAATCAGCCCCAGCATTTT
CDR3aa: CASSEGSGPYSNQPQHF

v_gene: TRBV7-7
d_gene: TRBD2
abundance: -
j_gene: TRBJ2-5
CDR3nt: TGTGCTAGCAGCCCCGGACTAGCGGGGGCGCAAGAGACCCAGTACTTC
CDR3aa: CASSPGLAGAQETQYF

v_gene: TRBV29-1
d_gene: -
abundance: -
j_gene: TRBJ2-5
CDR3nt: TGCAGCGTTGAAGTAGCACAGGCCGGGCCAGAGACCCAGTACTTC
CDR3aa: CSVEVAQAGPETQYF

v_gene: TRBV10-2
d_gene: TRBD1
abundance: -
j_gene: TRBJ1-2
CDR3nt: TGCGCCAGCAGCATACAGGGGGCCGGAACTGGCTACACCTTC
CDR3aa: CASSIQGAGTGYTF

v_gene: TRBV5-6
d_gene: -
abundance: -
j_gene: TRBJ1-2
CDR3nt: TGTGCCAGCAGCTTCCCAGGTTTCGGCTATGGCTACACCTTC
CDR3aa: CASSFPGFGYGYTF

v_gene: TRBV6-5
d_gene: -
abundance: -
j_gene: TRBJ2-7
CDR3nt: TGTGCCAGCAGTCCATTCCCCGGTGAAGCCTACGAGCAGTACTTC
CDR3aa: CASSPFPGEAYEQYF

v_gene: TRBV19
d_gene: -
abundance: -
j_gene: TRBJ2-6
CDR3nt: TGTGCCACCTCGCAGGGGATCATTTCTGGGGCCAACGTCCTGACTTTC
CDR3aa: CATSQGIISGANVLTF

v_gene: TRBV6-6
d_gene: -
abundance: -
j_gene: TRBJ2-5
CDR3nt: TGTGCCAGCACCAGGCCCGGGGGCCCGGAGACCCAGTACTTC
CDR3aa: CASTRPGGPETQYF

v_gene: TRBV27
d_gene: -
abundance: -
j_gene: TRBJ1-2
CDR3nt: TGTGCCAGCAGTCTCAGATTGGCCGGGACACCTTATGGCTACACCTTC
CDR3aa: CASSLRLAGTPYGYTF

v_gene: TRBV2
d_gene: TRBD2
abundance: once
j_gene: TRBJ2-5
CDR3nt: TGTGCCAGTTCGCCCAGCGGGGGAAAGACCCAGTACTTC
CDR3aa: CASSPSGGKTQYF

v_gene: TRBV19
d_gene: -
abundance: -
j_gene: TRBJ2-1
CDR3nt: TGTGCCAGTAGTATTCTAGCGCGACAGAACAATGAGCAGTTCTTC
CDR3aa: CASSILARQNNEQFF

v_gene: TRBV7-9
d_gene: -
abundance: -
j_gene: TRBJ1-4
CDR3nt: TGTGCCAGCAGCTTCGATCAGGGGCTTAATGAAAAACTGTTTTTT
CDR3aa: CASSFDQGLNEKLFF

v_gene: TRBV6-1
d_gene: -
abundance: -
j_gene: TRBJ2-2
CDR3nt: TGTGCCAGCAGTGAAGCTCGGCAGAACACCGGGGAGCTGTTTTTT
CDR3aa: CASSEARQNTGELFF

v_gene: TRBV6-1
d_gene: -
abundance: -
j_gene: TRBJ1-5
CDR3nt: TGTGCCAGCAAGGCAGGAAATCAGCCCCAGCATTTT
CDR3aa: CASKAGNQPQHF

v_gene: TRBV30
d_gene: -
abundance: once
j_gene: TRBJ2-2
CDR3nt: TGTGCCTGGAGTCTACCCGGGGGGCGGCGGACCGGGGAGCTGTTTTTT
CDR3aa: CAWSLPGGRRTGELFF

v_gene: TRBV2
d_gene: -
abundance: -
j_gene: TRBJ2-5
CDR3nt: TGTGCCAGCAGCCCCAAGGGTGGGGCGGCTATCCCGACCCAGTACTTC
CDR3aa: CASSPKGGAAIPTQYF

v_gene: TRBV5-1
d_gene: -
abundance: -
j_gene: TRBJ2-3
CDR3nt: TGCGCCAGCAGCTTGGCTGGCATACGCACAGATACGCAGTATTTT
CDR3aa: CASSLAGIRTDTQYF

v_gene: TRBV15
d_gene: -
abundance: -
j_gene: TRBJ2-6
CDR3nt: TGTGCCACCAGCACAGCGTACTTAAGCTCTGGGGCCAACGTCCTGACTTTC
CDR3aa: CATSTAYLSSGANVLTF